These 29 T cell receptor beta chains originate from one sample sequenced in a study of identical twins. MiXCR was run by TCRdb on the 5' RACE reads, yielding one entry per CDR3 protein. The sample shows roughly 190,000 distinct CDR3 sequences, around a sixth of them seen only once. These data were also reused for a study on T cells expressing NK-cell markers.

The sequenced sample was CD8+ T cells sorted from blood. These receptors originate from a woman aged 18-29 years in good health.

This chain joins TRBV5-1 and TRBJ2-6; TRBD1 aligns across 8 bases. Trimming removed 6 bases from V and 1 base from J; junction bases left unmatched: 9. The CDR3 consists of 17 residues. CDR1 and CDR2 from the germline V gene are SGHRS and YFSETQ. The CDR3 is CASTLSQGASGANVLTF. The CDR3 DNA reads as TGCGCCAGCACCCTCAGTCAGGGGGCGTCTGGGGCCAACGTCCTGACTTTC. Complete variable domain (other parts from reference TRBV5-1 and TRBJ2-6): KAGVTQTPRYLIKTRGQQVTLSCSPISGHRSVSWYQQTPGQGLQFLFEYFSETQRNKGNFPGRFSGRQFSNSRSEMNVSTLELGDSALYLCASTLSQGASGANVLTFGAGSRLTVL.

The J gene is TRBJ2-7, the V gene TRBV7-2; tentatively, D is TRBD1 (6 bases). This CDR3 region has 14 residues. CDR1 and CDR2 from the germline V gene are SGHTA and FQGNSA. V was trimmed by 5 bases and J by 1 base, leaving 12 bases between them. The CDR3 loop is CASSLMGQSYEQYF. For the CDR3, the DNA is TGTGCCAGCAGCCTAATGGGACAATCCTACGAGCAGTACTTC.

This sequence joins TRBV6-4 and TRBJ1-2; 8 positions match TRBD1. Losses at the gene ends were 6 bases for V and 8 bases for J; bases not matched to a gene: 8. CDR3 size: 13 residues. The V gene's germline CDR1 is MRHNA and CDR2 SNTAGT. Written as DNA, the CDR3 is TGTGCCAGCAGCGCGACAGGGGTGGAGGGCTACACCTTC. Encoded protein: CASSATGVEGYTF.

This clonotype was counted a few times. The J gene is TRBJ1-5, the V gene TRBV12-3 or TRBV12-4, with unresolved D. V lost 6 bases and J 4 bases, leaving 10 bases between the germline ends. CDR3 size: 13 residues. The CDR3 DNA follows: TGTGCCAGCAGCCAGTTAGGGAATCAGCCCCAGCATTTT. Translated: CASSQLGNQPQHF.

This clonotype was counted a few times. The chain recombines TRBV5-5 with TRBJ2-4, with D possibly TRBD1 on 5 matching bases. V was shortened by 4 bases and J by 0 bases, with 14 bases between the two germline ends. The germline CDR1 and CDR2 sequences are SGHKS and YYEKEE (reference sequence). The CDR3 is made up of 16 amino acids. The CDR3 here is CASSAGSGIAKNIQYF. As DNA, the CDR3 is TGTGCCAGCAGCGCAGGGTCCGGTATAGCCAAAAACATTCAGTACTTC.

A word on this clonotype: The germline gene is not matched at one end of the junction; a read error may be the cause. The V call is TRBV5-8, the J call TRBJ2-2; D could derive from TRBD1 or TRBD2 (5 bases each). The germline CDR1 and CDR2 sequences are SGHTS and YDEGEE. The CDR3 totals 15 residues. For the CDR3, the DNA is TGTGCCATGAGCCCTGGGACCCTCAACAGCGGGGAGCTGTTTTTT. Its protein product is CAMSPGTLNSGELFF.

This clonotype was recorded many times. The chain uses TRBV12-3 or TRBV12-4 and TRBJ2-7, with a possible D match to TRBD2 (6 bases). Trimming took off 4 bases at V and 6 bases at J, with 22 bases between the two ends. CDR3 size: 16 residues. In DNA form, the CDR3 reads TGTGCCAGCAGTTCCTCCTTACAAGTTACGGAGGGCGAGCAGTACTTC. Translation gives CASSSSLQVTEGEQYF.

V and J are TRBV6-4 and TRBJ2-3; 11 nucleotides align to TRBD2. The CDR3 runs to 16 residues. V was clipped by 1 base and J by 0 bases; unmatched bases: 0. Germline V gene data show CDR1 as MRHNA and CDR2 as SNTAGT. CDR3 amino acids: CASSDWTSGSTDTQYF. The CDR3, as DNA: TGTGCCAGCAGTGACTGGACTAGCGGGAGCACAGATACGCAGTATTTT.

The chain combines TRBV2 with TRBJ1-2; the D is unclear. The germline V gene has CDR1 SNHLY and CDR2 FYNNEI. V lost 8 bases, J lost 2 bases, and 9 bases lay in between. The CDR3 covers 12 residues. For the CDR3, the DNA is TGTGCCAGCCGCCCCGGAAACTATGGCTACACCTTC. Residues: CASRPGNYGYTF.

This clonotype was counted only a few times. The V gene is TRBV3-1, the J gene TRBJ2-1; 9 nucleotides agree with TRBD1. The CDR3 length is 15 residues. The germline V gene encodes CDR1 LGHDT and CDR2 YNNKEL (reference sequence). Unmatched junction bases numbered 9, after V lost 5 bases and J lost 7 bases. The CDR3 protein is CASSKQGALPNEQFF. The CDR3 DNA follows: TGTGCCAGCAGCAAACAGGGGGCGCTTCCAAATGAGCAGTTCTTC.

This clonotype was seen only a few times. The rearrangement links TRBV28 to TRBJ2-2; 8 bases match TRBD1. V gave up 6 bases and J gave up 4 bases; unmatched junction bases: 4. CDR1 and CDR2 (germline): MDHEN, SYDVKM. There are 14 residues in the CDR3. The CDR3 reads CASSKTGATGELFF. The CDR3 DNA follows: TGTGCCAGCAGCAAGACAGGGGCCACCGGGGAGCTGTTTTTT.

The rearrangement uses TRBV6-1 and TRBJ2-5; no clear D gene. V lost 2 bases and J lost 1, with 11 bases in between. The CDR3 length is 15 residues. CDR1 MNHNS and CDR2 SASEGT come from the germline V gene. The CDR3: CASSETVSFQETQYF. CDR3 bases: TGTGCCAGCAGTGAAACGGTCTCCTTCCAAGAGACCCAGTACTTC.

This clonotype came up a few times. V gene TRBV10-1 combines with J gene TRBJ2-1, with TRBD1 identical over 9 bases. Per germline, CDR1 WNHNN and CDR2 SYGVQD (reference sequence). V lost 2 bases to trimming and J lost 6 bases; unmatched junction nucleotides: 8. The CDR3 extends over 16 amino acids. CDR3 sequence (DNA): TGCGCCAGCAGTGAGGGTAGGACAGGGGCCTCCAATGAGCAGTTCTTC. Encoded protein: CASSEGRTGASNEQFF.

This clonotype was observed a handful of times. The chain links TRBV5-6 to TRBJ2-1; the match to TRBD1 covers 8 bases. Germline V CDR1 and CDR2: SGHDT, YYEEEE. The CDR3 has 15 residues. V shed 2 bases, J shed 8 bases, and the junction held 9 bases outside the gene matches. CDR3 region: CASSLRQGRGDEQFF. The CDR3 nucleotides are TGTGCCAGCAGCTTAAGACAGGGGAGAGGGGATGAGCAGTTCTTC.

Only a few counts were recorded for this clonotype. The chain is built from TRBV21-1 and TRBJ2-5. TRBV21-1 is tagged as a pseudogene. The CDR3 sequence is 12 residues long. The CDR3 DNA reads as TGTGCCAGCAGCGCCCGACGGGAGACCCAGTACTTC. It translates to CASSARRETQYF.

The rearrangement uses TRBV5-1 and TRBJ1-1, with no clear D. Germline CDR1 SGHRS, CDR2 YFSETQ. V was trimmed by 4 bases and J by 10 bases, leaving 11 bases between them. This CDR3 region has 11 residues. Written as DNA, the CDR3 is TGCGCCAGCAGCCCGGGTGGTCGAGCTTTCTTT. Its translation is CASSPGGRAFF.

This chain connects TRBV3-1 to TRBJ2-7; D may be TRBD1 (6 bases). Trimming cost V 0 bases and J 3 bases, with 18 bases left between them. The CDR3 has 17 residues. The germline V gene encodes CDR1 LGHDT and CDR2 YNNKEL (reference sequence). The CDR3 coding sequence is TGTGCCAGCAGCCAAGAGTTTCTGGGTGGGGACATCTACGAGCAGTACTTC. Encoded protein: CASSQEFLGGDIYEQYF.

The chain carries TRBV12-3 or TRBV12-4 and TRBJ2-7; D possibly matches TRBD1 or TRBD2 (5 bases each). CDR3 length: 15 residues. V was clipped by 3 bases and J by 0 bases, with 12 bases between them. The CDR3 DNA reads TGTGCCAGCAGTTTTGGGACCCAGAGCTCCTACGAGCAGTACTTC. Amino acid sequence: CASSFGTQSSYEQYF.

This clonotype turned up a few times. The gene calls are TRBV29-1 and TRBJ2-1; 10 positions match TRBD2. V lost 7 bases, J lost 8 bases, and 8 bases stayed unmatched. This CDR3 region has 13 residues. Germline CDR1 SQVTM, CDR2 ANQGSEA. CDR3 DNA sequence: TGCAGCGCCGGGACTAGCGCCGTCCATGAGCAGTTCTTC. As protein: CSAGTSAVHEQFF.

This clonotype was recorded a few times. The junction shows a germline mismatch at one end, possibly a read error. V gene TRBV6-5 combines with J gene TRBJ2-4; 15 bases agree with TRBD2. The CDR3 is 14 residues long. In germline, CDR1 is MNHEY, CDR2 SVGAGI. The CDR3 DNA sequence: TGTGCCAGCAGTTACGGACTAGCGGGGGGGCTCTTGAACTTC. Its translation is CASSYGLAGGLLNF.

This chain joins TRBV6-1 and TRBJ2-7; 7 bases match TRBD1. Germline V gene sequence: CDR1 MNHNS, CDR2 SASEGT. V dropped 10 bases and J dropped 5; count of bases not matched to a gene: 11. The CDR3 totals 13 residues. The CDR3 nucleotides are TGTGCCACCTCCCCAGGGGGTTCGAACGAGCAGTACTTC. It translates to CATSPGGSNEQYF.

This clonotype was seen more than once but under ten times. CDR3 coding DNA: TGTGCCAGCAGCCGTGACAGGAATACGCAGTATTTT. Translating gives CASSRDRNTQYF. The V gene is TRBV12-3 or TRBV12-4, the J gene TRBJ2-3, with D possibly matching TRBD1 (6 bases). This CDR3 has 12 residues. Between the trimmed V and J ends, which lost 6 bases and 7 bases, there was a span of 11 bases.

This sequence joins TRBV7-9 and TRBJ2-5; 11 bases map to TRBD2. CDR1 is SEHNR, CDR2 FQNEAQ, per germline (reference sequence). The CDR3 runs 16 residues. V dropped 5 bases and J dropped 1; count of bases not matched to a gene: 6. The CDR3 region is CASSQALAGGQETQYF. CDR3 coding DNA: TGTGCCAGCAGCCAGGCCCTAGCGGGAGGCCAAGAGACCCAGTACTTC.

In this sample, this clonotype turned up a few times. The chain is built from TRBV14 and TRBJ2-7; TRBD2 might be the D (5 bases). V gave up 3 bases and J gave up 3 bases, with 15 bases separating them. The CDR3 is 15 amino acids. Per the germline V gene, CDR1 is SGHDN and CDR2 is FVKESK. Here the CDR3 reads CASSHLDSVGYEQYF. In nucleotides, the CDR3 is TGTGCCAGCAGCCATCTGGACTCCGTAGGCTACGAGCAGTACTTC. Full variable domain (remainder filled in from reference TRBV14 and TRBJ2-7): EAGVTQFPSHSVIEKGQTVTLRCDPISGHDNLYWYRRVMGKEIKFLLHFVKESKQDESGMPNNRFLAERTGGTYSTLKVQPAELEDSGVYFCASSHLDSVGYEQYFGPGTRLTVT.

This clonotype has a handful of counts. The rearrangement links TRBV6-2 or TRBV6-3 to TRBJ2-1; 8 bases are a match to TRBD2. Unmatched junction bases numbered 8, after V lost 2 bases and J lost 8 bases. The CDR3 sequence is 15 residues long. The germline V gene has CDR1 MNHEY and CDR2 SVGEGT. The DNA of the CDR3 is TGTGCCAGCAGTTACCTGGCGGGAGGTGTCGATGAGCAGTTCTTC. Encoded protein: CASSYLAGGVDEQFF.

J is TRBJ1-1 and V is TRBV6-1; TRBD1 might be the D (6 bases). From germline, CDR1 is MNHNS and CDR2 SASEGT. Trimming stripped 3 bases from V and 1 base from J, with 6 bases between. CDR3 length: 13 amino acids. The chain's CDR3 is CASSEDRNTEAFF. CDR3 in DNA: TGTGCCAGCAGTGAGGACAGGAACACTGAAGCTTTCTTT.

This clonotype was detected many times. CDR3 in DNA: TGTGCCAGCATAGAGGGGCAAAATGAGCAGTTCTTC. Its protein is CASIEGQNEQFF. The rearrangement joins TRBV12-3 or TRBV12-4 to TRBJ2-1; D may match TRBD1 or TRBD2 (5 bases each). Trimming removed 7 bases at V and 7 bases at J, with 11 bases between. The CDR3 loop spans 12 amino acids.

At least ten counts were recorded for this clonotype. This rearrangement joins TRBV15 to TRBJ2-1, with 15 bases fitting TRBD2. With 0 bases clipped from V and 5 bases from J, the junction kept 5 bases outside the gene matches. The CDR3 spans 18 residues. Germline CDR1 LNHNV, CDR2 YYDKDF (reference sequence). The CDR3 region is CATSRDRTSGRVDNEQFF. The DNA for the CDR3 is TGTGCCACCAGCAGAGATCGGACTAGCGGGAGGGTGGACAATGAGCAGTTCTTC.

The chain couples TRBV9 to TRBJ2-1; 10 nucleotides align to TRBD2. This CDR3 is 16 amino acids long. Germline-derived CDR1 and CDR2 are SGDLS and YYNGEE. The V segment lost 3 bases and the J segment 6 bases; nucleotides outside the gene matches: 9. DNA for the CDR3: TGTGCCAGCAGCGACAAACTAGCGGGGCCCACCAATGAGCAGTTCTTC. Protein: CASSDKLAGPTNEQFF.